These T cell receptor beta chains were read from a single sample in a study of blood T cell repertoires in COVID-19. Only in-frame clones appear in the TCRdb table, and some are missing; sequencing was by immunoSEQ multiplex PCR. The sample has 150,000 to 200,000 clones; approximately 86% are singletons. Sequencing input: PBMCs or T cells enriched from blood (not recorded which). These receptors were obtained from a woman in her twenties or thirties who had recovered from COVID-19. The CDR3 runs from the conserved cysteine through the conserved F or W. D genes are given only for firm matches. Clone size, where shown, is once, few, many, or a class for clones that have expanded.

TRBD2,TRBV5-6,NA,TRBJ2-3,CASSPRTSGGGDTQYF,TGTGCCAGCAGCCCACGGACTAGCGGGGGGGGAGATACGCAGTATTTT
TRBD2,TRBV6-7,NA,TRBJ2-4,CASSCSSGGGLAKNIQYF,TGTGCCAGCAGTTGTAGTAGCGGGGGGGGTTTAGCCAAAAACATTCAGTACTTC
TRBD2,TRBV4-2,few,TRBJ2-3,CASSQAVGELAGSKDTQYF,TGTGCCAGCAGCCAAGCTGTGGGGGAACTAGCGGGTTCCAAAGATACGCAGTATTTT
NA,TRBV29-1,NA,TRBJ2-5,CSVEARGYQETQYF,TGCAGCGTCGAGGCTAGGGGGTACCAAGAGACCCAGTACTTC
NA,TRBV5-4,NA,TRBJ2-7,CASSLVGGWNEQYF,TGTGCCAGCAGCTTGGTCGGGGGATGGAACGAGCAGTACTTC
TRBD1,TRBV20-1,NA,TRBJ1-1,CSASLPHRGNTEAFF,TGCAGTGCTAGTTTGCCACACAGGGGGAACACTGAAGCTTTCTTT
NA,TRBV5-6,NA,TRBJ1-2,CASSLIPHRYPEAGYTF,TGTGCCAGCAGTTTGATCCCCCACAGGTATCCTGAGGCTGGCTACACCTTC
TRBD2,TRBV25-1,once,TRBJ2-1,CASSESASGGPNNEQFF,TGTGCCAGCAGTGAATCCGCTAGCGGGGGACCTAACAATGAGCAGTTCTTC
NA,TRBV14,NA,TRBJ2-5,CASSQGPTLYQETQYF,TGTGCCAGCAGCCAAGGGCCGACACTGTACCAAGAGACCCAGTACTTC
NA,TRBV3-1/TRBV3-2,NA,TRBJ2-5,CASSHRTRGQETQYF,TGTGCCAGCAGCCATCGGACCCGGGGGCAAGAGACCCAGTACTTC
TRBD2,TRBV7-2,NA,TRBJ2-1,CASSLRSQRGAHYNEQFF,TGTGCCAGCAGCTTAAGGTCCCAGCGGGGGGCGCACTACAATGAGCAGTTCTTC
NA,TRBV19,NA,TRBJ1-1,CASKARTGFESEAFF,TGTGCCAGTAAAGCCCGTACAGGGTTCGAGTCTGAAGCTTTCTTT
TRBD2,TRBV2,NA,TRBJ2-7,CASRTSGMYEQYF,TGTGCCAGTAGGACTAGCGGGATGTACGAGCAGTACTTC
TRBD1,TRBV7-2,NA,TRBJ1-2,CASSLATGEAGYGYTF,TGTGCCAGCAGCTTAGCGACAGGGGAGGCTGGCTATGGCTACACCTTC
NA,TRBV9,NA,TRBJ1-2,CASSVEQEYGAGYTF,TGTGCCAGCAGCGTAGAACAGGAATATGGGGCTGGCTACACCTTC
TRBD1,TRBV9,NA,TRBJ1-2,CASSQSPGQGYGYTF,TGTGCCAGCAGTCAATCCCCGGGACAGGGTTATGGCTACACCTTC
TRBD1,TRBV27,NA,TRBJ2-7,CASSLSRQGSYEQYF,TGTGCCAGCAGTTTATCGAGACAGGGCTCCTACGAGCAGTACTTC
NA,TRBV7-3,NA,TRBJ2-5,CASSLRGDKETQYF,TGTGCCAGCAGCTTACGGGGGGACAAAGAGACCCAGTACTTC
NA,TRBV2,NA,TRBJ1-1,CASSELRGRTEAFF,TGTGCCAGCAGTGAATTGCGGGGTAGGACTGAAGCTTTCTTT
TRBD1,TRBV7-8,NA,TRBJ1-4,CASSLTRGRVNEKLFF,TGTGCCAGCAGCTTAACCAGGGGGCGCGTTAATGAAAAACTGTTTTTT
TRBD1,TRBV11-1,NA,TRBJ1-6,CASSSTGDSPLHF,TGTGCCAGCAGCTCTACAGGGGATTCACCCCTCCACTTT
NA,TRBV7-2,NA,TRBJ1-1,CASSIQPQIISEAFF,TGTGCCAGCAGCATCCAACCGCAGATCATCTCTGAAGCTTTCTTT
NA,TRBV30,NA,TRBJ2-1,CAWSKGAGGREQFF,TGTGCCTGGAGTAAGGGGGCGGGGGGCCGTGAGCAGTTCTTC
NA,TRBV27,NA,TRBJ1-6,CASSLYEGAYNSPLHF,TGTGCCAGCAGTTTATATGAGGGGGCCTATAATTCACCCCTCCACTTT
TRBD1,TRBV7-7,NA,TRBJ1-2,CASSPLKQGSYGYTF,TGTGCTAGCAGCCCCCTAAAACAGGGGAGCTATGGCTACACCTTC
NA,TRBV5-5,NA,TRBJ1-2,CASSLLGAGAYGYTF,TGTGCCAGCAGCCTGCTGGGGGCAGGCGCCTATGGCTACACCTTC
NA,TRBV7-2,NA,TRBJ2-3,CASSLVLADTQYF,TGTGCCAGCAGCTTAGTTCTAGCAGATACGCAGTATTTT
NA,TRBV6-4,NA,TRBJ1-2,CASSETGLYGYTF,TGTGCCAGCAGTGAAACGGGACTCTATGGCTACACCTTC
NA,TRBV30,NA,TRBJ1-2,CAWSMGQHYGYTF,TGTGCCTGGAGTATGGGGCAGCACTATGGCTACACCTTC
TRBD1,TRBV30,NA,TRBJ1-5,CAWRGQASNQPQHF,TGTGCCTGGAGAGGACAGGCTAGCAATCAGCCCCAGCATTTT
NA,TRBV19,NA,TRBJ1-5,CASSINPGEQPQHF,TGTGCCAGTAGTATTAACCCAGGGGAACAGCCCCAGCATTTT
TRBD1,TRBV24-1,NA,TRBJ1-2,CATSHNPRTGNYGYTF,TGTGCCACCAGCCATAATCCCCGGACAGGGAACTATGGCTACACCTTC
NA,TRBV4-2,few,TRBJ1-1,CASSQAQRGTEAFF,TGTGCCAGCAGCCAAGCGCAAAGGGGAACTGAAGCTTTCTTT
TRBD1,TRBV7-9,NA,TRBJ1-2,CASSPWDRENGYTF,TGTGCCAGCAGCCCCTGGGACAGGGAGAATGGCTACACCTTC
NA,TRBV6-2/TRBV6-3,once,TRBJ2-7,CASSYFPNQRFIGDSYEQYF,TGTGCCAGCAGTTACTTCCCCAACCAACGGTTTATCGGAGACTCCTACGAGCAGTACTTC
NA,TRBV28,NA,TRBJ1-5,CASLPFFEDYSNQPQHF,TGTGCCAGCCTCCCTTTCTTTGAGGATTATAGCAATCAGCCCCAGCATTTT
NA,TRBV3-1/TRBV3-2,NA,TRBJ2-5,CASSQVAGQKETQYF,TGTGCCAGCAGCCAAGTAGCAGGGCAAAAAGAGACCCAGTACTTC